This passage covers 23 T cell receptor beta chains from one sample sequenced in a study of control samples from healthy donors and cancer patients. Here immunoSEQ multiplex PCR was the method, and the copy in TCRdb shows in-frame clones only, minus some. The sample has around 100,000 clones, 70% to 90% seen once. Sequencing used blood. These receptor sequences come from a man between 25 and 39 years old in good health.

This clone was observed a handful of times. The genes are TRBV4-2 and TRBJ1-1; D uncertain. V was cut by 1 base and J by 1 base, with 10 bases left in between. This CDR3 is built from 15 residues. Germline V CDR1 and CDR2: LGHNA, YNFKEQ. CDR3 nucleotides: TGTGCCAGCAGCCAAGTCGACGGGGAGAACACTGAAGCTTTCTTT. Amino acids: CASSQVDGENTEAFF.

The gene calls are TRBV2 and TRBJ2-5, with TRBD2 matching over 12 bases. Trimming removed 5 bases from V and 5 bases from J; junction bases left unmatched: 6. The CDR3 contains 15 residues. From germline, CDR1 is SNHLY and CDR2 FYNNEI. CDR3 in amino acids: CASSPGLAGRETQYF. The CDR3 region has the DNA TGTGCCAGCAGTCCCGGACTAGCGGGACGGGAGACCCAGTACTTC.

The chain has TRBV29-1 and TRBJ2-1; TRBD2 matches 10 bases. The V and J ends lost 2 bases and 8 bases, in that order; junction bases with no gene match: 9. Germline lookup yields CDR1 SQVTM and CDR2 ANQGSEA. This CDR3 comprises 15 residues. The CDR3 loop reads CSVEWRASGRDEQFF. CDR3 nucleotide sequence: TGCAGCGTTGAATGGCGGGCTAGCGGGAGAGATGAGCAGTTCTTC.

This clone came up once. The chain is built from TRBV4-1 and TRBJ2-1; D is unresolved. Trimming cost V 4 bases and J 2 bases, with 6 bases left between them. CDR3 length: 13 amino acids. Germline V gene lookup returns CDR1 MGHRA and CDR2 YSYEKL. The CDR3: CASSPDTYNEQFF. In nucleotides, the CDR3 is TGCGCCAGCAGCCCCGACACCTACAATGAGCAGTTCTTC.

CDR3 region: CASSLSETQYF. The CDR3 DNA reads TGTGCCAGCAGCTTAAGCGAGACCCAGTACTTC. The chain carries TRBV7-9 and TRBJ2-5; D is uncertain. Germline loops: CDR1 SEHNR, CDR2 FQNEAQ (reference sequence). CDR3 length: 11 amino acids. V was cut by 2 bases and J by 5 bases, with 3 bases left in between.

In its sample, this clone was seen once. The J gene is TRBJ2-7, the V gene TRBV4-3; either TRBD1 or TRBD2 may supply D (5 bases each). Trimming took 3 bases from V and 3 from J, leaving 12 bases between them. The length of the CDR3 is 14 residues. Germline CDR1 is LGHNA and CDR2 is YSLEER. CDR3 residues: CASSHGTRDYEQYF. CDR3 sequence (DNA): TGCGCCAGCAGCCACGGGACGAGGGACTACGAGCAGTACTTC.

This sequence joins TRBV6-4 and TRBJ2-1; 9 nucleotides line up with TRBD1. The germline gives CDR1 MRHNA, CDR2 SNTAGT. The CDR3 is 14 residues long. With 4 bases clipped from V and 8 bases from J, the junction kept 6 bases outside the gene matches. The CDR3 sequence: CASSVETGGDEQFF. For the CDR3, the DNA is TGTGCCAGCAGTGTGGAGACAGGGGGTGATGAGCAGTTCTTC.

This clone showed up just once. This rearrangement joins TRBV6-5 to TRBJ2-7; perhaps TRBD2 as D (6 bases). Germline V gene sequence: CDR1 MNHEY, CDR2 SVGAGI. Trimming shortened V by 7 bases and J by 4 bases, and 20 bases separated the two germline ends. The CDR3 totals 15 residues. In DNA, the CDR3 is TGTGCCAGCAAGCCCGGAGGGGTCTCCCTTTACGAGCAGTACTTC. Amino acids: CASKPGGVSLYEQYF.

This clone has more than one count but fewer than ten. An end of the junction differs from the germline gene, which may be a read error. The chain joins TRBV9 to TRBJ2-7, with TRBD1 matching 10 bases. Looked up from germline, CDR1 is SGDLS and CDR2 is YYNGEE. The CDR3 length is 15 residues. The chain's CDR3 is CASSAGTGVSSEQYF. The CDR3 nucleotides are TGTGCCAGCAGTGCCGGGACAGGGGTCTCCTCCGAGCAGTACTTC.

CDR3 sequence: CASSQTPGPSKETQYF. In DNA, the CDR3 is TGCGCCAGCAGCCAGACCCCGGGACCTTCTAAAGAGACCCAGTACTTC. The chain uses TRBV4-3 and TRBJ2-5, with D possibly called TRBD1 or TRBD2 (5 bases each). From germline, CDR1 is LGHNA and CDR2 YSLEER. V was trimmed by 3 bases and J by 3 bases, leaving 17 bases between them. The CDR3 length is 16 residues.

The rearrangement uses TRBV11-1 and TRBJ2-1, with D maybe TRBD2 (6 bases). Germline lookup yields CDR1 SGHAT and CDR2 FQDESV (reference sequence). The germline V and J ends were trimmed by 5 bases and 0 bases, with 11 bases remaining between them. The CDR3 totals 15 residues. As DNA, the CDR3 is TGTGCCAGCAGCCATAGCGGCAGCTCCTACAATGAGCAGTTCTTC. Amino acids: CASSHSGSSYNEQFF.

This chain links TRBV6-5 with TRBJ2-7, with TRBD1 matching over 8 bases. CDR1 is MNHEY, CDR2 SVGAGI, per germline. Trimming at V came to 0 bases and at J to 6 bases, leaving 7 bases not matched to a gene. The CDR3 is made up of 15 amino acids. This CDR3 is CASSYSPTGVAEQYF. The CDR3 bases are TGTGCCAGCAGTTACTCGCCGACAGGGGTCGCCGAGCAGTACTTC.

V usage is TRBV27 and J usage is TRBJ1-2; D gene uncertain. Germline CDR1 MNHEY, CDR2 SMNVEV (reference sequence). The CDR3 sequence is 13 residues long. Between the trimmed V and J ends, which lost 1 base and 4 bases, there was a span of 7 bases. The CDR3 reads CASSLLLGYGYTF. DNA for the CDR3: TGTGCCAGCAGTTTATTACTTGGCTATGGCTACACCTTC.

The chain employs TRBV7-2 and TRBJ2-3; tentatively, D is TRBD2 (6 bases). There are 16 residues in the CDR3. V dropped 6 bases and J dropped 2 bases, with 18 bases sitting between them. In germline, CDR1 is SGHTA, CDR2 FQGNSA. The CDR3 loop is CASRLTRDSITDTQYF. In DNA, the CDR3 is TGTGCCAGCAGGCTTACCCGGGACTCGATCACAGATACGCAGTATTTT.

The chain joins TRBV7-9 to TRBJ2-5; possible D gene TRBD1, 6 bases. V was pared by 5 bases and J by 0 bases, with 13 bases between. Looked up from germline, CDR1 is SEHNR and CDR2 is FQNEAQ (reference sequence). This CDR3 spans 15 amino acids. CDR3 region: CASSLGTLDQETQYF. CDR3 bases: TGTGCCAGCAGCCTGGGGACATTAGACCAAGAGACCCAGTACTTC.

This rearrangement joins TRBV2 to TRBJ2-7, with TRBD2 as a possible D gene (7 bases). From germline, CDR1 is SNHLY and CDR2 FYNNEI. Trimming took 4 bases from V and 6 from J, leaving 16 bases between them. The CDR3 spans 14 residues. The CDR3 loop reads CASSVGGTTGEQYF. CDR3 bases: TGTGCCAGCAGTGTCGGGGGGACAACGGGCGAGCAGTACTTC. Full variable domain (remainder filled in from reference TRBV2 and TRBJ2-7): EPEVTQTPSHQVTQMGQEVILRCVPISNHLYFYWYRQILGQKVEFLVSFYNNEISEKSEIFDDQFSVERPDGSNFTLKIRSTKLEDSAMYFCASSVGGTTGEQYFGPGTRLTVT.

V usage is TRBV24-1 and J usage is TRBJ2-1; 9 nucleotides agree with TRBD1. CDR1 KGHDR and CDR2 SFDVKD come from the germline V gene. This CDR3 is 16 amino acids long. The ends lost 2 bases at V and 6 bases at J; junction bases unmatched: 7. The CDR3 region has the DNA TGTGCCACCAGTGATTCAAGGACAGGGGTGTTCAATGAGCAGTTCTTC. This sequence encodes CATSDSRTGVFNEQFF.

The chain couples TRBV11-2 to TRBJ2-1, with a possible D match to TRBD1 (5 bases). CDR1 is SGHAT, CDR2 FQNNGV, per germline. V was cut by 0 bases and J by 3 bases, with 15 bases left in between. CDR3 size: 17 residues. In nucleotides, the CDR3 is TGTGCCAGCAGCTTAGATTCGTACAGGAGAAACTACAATGAGCAGTTCTTC. Translated: CASSLDSYRRNYNEQFF.

The rearrangement links TRBV12-5 to TRBJ1-3, with 9 nucleotides matching TRBD1. There are 18 residues in the CDR3. CDR1 is LGHNT and CDR2 is FRNRAP in the germline V gene. With 2 bases clipped from V and 1 base from J, the junction kept 9 bases outside the gene matches. CDR3 loop: CASGLTQQGARSGNTIYF. DNA for the CDR3: TGTGCTAGTGGTTTGACCCAACAGGGGGCTCGGTCTGGAAACACCATATATTTT.

The chain carries TRBV11-3 and TRBJ2-7, with 8 bases that match TRBD1. The CDR3 contains 14 residues. Germline V gene data show CDR1 as SGHNT and CDR2 as YENEEA. V lost 3 bases to trimming and J lost 3 bases; unmatched junction nucleotides: 4. CDR3 loop: CASSLAGTGYEQYF. CDR3 DNA sequence: TGTGCCAGCAGCTTGGCAGGGACAGGCTACGAGCAGTACTTC.

The CDR3 here is CATSPGQGLYGYTF. Written as DNA, the CDR3 is TGTGCCACCTCGCCGGGACAGGGGCTCTATGGCTACACCTTC. The chain uses TRBV6-5 and TRBJ1-2; 10 positions agree with TRBD1. V lost 10 bases, J lost 4 bases, and 9 bases stayed unmatched. The CDR3 has 14 amino acids. Per the germline V gene, CDR1 is MNHEY and CDR2 is SVGAGI.

The chain couples TRBV6-5 to TRBJ1-5; TRBD1 matches 10 bases. Germline lookup yields CDR1 MNHEY and CDR2 SVGAGI. The CDR3 is 15 residues long. V lost 2 bases and J lost 2; bases outside the gene matches: 0. The CDR3 DNA sequence: TGTGCCAGCAGTTACGGGACAGGGGGCAATCAGCCCCAGCATTTT. Amino acid sequence: CASSYGTGGNQPQHF.

This chain joins TRBV5-1 and TRBJ2-7; 8 nucleotides line up with TRBD2. The CDR3 contains 12 residues. V trimming: 4 bases; J trimming: 6 bases; junction bases outside the gene matches: 3. Germline V gives CDR1 SGHRS, CDR2 YFSETQ. The CDR3: CASSTAGGEQYF. In nucleotides, the CDR3 is TGCGCCAGCAGCACGGCGGGAGGCGAGCAGTACTTC.